Below, 7 T cell receptor beta chains from the same sample are listed, as sequenced in a study of cytomegalovirus exposure and HLA in healthy donors (dated by TCRdb to 2016 to 2017). To prepare the library, the immunoSEQ multiplex PCR assay was applied. The multiplex PCR relied on a mix of 60 forward primers for TCR Vbeta segments and 13 reverse primers for TCR Jbeta segments. TCRdb re-hosts the immuneACCESS table, in-frame sequences only. Its copies lack some clones; in the studies checked, an unresolved V gene accounts for under half of them, and the cause for the rest is not known. The sample table contains some 120,000 clones; only one count was recorded for 60% to 85% of them. Roughly 2.6% of the sample rests with the top ten. The sample was PBMCs. These receptors were taken from a female donor in good health and CMV-seronegative.

Note on this clone: One end of the junction varies from germline; a read error may be responsible. V is TRBV7-9 and J is TRBJ1-6; 9 nucleotides line up with TRBD1. In germline, CDR1 is SEHNR, CDR2 FQNEAQ (reference sequence). This CDR3 has 16 amino acids. DNA of the CDR3: TGTTCCAGCAGCTTAATAAGGGACAGGGAGATTTCGCCCCTCCACTTT. Protein sequence: CSSSLIRDREISPLHF.

This clone was observed a single time. The J gene is TRBJ2-7, the V gene TRBV12-5; D gene uncertain. The CDR3 is 11 amino acids. V lost 1 base and J 6 bases, leaving 4 bases between the germline ends. Germline values: CDR1 LGHNT, CDR2 FRNRAP. The CDR3 coding sequence is TGTGCTAGTGGTTTGGCCCTCGAGCAGTACTTC. This translates into CASGLALEQYF.

This clone was picked up one time. This rearrangement joins TRBV7-2 to TRBJ2-5; 7 positions agree with TRBD1. The germline CDR1 and CDR2 sequences are SGHTA and FQGNSA. The trim removed 6 bases at V and 5 bases at J, leaving 18 bases unmatched. The CDR3 length is 17 residues. The CDR3 loop is CASSTTGSFIGLETQYF. The CDR3 nucleotides are TGTGCCAGCAGTACGACAGGGTCCTTTATTGGGTTGGAGACCCAGTACTTC.

This chain joins TRBV2 and TRBJ2-1; D perhaps matches TRBD1 (6 bases). Germline loops: CDR1 SNHLY, CDR2 FYNNEI. The length of the CDR3 is 13 residues. The CDR3 bases are TGTGTCAAAATGGGGGCGGCCGATGGCGAGCAGTTCTTC. Protein sequence: CVKMGAADGEQFF.

This chain links TRBV9 with TRBJ2-1, with D maybe TRBD2 (6 bases). The germline V gene encodes CDR1 SGDLS and CDR2 YYNGEE. This CDR3 has 13 amino acids. The V and J ends lost 1 base and 10 bases respectively, with 12 bases between them. CDR3 amino acids: CASSVILGGEQFF. The CDR3 DNA sequence: TGTGCCAGCAGCGTAATCCTCGGGGGAGAGCAGTTCTTC.

V is TRBV7-9 and J is TRBJ2-5, with D hard to call. Matching the DNA end better, TRBJ2-7 makes the J call doubtful. The length of the CDR3 is 14 residues. Germline loops: CDR1 SEHNR, CDR2 FQNEAQ (reference sequence). This CDR3 reads CASSLDVNSYEQYF. Written as DNA, the CDR3 is TGTGCCAGCAGCTTAGATGTCAACTCCTACGAGCAGTACTTC.

This clone showed up just once. The chain is built from TRBV27 and TRBJ1-2, with D tentatively TRBD1 (5 bases). The ends were cut back, 5 bases at V and 4 bases at J, with 14 bases in the middle. This CDR3 contains 14 residues. CDR1 and CDR2 (germline): MNHEY, SMNVEV (reference sequence). The CDR3: CASSPRDSSYGYTF. The CDR3 bases are TGTGCCAGCAGTCCTCGTGACAGTAGCTATGGCTACACCTTC.